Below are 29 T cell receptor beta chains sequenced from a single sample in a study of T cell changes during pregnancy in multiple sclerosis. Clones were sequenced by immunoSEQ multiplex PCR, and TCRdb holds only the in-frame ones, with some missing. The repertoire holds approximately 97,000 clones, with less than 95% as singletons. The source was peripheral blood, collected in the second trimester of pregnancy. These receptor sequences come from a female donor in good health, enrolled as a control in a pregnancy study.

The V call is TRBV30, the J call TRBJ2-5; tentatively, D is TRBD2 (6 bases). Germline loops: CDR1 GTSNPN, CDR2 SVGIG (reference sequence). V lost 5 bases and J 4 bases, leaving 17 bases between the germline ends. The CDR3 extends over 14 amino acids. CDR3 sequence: CAWCFGSGVETQYF. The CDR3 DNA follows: TGTGCCTGGTGTTTCGGATCGGGAGTAGAGACCCAGTACTTC. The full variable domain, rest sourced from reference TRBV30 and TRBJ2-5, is SQTIHQWPATLVQPVGSPLSLECTVEGTSNPNLYWYRQAAGRGLQLLFYSVGIGQISSEVPQNLSASRPQDRQFILSSKKLLLSDSGFYLCAWCFGSGVETQYFGPGTRLLVL.

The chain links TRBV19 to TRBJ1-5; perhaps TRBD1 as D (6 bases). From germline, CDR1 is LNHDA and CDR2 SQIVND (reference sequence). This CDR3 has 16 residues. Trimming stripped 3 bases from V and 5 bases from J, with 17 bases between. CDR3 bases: TGTGCCAGTAGTATTTACGGGGACAAAGGTCATCAGCCCCAGCATTTT. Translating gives CASSIYGDKGHQPQHF.

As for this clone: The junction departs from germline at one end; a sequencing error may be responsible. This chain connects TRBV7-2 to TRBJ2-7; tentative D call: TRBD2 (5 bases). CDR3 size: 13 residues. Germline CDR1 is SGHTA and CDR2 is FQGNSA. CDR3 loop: CASTLDAAYGQYF. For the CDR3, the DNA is TGTGCCAGCACACTAGACGCGGCATACGGGCAGTACTTC.

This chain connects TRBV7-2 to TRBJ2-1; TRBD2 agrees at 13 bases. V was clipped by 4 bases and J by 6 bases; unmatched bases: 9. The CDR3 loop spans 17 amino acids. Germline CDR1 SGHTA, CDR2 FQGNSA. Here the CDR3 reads CASSSITSGGAVNEQFF. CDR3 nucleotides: TGTGCCAGCAGCTCCATTACTAGCGGGGGGGCGGTCAATGAGCAGTTCTTC. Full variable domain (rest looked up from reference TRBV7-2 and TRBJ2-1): GAGVSQSPSNKVTEKGKDVELRCDPISGHTALYWYRQSLGQGLEFLIYFQGNSAPDKSGLPSDRFSAERTGGSVSTLTIQRTQQEDSAVYLCASSSITSGGAVNEQFFGPGTRLTVL.

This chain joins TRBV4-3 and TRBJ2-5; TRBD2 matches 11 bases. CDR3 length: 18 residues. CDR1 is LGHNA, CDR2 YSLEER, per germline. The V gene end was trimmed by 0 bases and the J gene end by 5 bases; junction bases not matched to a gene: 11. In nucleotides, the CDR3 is TGCGCCAGCAGCCAAGAGGGACTAGCGGTCGAGAGGGATGAGACCCAGTACTTC. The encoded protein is CASSQEGLAVERDETQYF.

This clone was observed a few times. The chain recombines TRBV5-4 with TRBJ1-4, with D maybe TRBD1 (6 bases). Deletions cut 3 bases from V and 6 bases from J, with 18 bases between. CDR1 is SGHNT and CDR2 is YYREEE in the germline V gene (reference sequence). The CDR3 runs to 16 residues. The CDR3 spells CASSSGHVVRDEKLFF. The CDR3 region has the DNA TGTGCCAGCAGCTCGGGACATGTCGTTCGGGATGAAAAACTGTTTTTT. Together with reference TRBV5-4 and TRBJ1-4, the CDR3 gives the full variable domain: ETGVTQSPTHLIKTRGQQVTLRCSSQSGHNTVSWYQQALGQGPQFIFQYYREEENGRGNFPPRFSGLQFPNYSSELNVNALELDDSALYLCASSSGHVVRDEKLFFGSGTQLSVL.

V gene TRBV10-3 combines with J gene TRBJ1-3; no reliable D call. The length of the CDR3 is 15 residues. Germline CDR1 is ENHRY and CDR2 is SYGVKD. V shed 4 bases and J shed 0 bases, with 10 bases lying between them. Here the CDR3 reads CAISGAVGSGNTIYF. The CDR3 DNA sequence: TGTGCCATCAGTGGGGCAGTAGGCTCTGGAAACACCATATATTTT.

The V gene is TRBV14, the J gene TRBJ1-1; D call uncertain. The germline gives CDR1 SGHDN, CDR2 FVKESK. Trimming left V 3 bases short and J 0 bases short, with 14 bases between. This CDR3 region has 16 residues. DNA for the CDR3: TGTGCCAGCAGCCAGGTCGGAGGAGGAATGAACACTGAAGCTTTCTTT. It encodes CASSQVGGGMNTEAFF.

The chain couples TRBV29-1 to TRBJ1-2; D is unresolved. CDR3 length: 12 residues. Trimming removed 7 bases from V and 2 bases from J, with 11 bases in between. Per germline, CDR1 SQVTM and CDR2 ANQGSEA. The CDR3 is CSASGGNYGYTF. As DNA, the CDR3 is TGCAGCGCCTCGGGCGGGAACTATGGCTACACCTTC.

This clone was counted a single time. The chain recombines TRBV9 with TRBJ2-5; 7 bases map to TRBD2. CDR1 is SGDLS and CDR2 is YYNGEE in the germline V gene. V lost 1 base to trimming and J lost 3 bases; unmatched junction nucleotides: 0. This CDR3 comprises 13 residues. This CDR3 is CASSVTSEETQYF. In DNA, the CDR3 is TGTGCCAGCAGCGTAACTAGCGAAGAGACCCAGTACTTC.

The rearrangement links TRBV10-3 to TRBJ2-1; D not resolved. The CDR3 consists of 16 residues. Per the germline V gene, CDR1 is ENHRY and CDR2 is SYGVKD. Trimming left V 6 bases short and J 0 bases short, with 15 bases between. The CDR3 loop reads CAISPDIASSYNEQFF. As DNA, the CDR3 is TGTGCCATCAGCCCCGATATAGCCAGCTCCTACAATGAGCAGTTCTTC.

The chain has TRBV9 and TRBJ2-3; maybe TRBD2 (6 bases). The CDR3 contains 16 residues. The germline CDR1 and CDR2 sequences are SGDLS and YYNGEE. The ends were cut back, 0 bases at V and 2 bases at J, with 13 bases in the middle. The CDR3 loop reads CASSVAAGGATDTQYF. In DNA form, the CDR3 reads TGTGCCAGCAGCGTAGCTGCCGGGGGAGCCACAGATACGCAGTATTTT.

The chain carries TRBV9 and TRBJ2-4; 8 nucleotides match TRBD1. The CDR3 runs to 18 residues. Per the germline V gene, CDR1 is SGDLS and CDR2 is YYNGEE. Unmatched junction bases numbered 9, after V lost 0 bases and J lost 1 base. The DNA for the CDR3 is TGTGCCAGCAGCGTAGATCCAGGGGGCGCGAGGGCCAAAAACATTCAGTACTTC. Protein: CASSVDPGGARAKNIQYF.

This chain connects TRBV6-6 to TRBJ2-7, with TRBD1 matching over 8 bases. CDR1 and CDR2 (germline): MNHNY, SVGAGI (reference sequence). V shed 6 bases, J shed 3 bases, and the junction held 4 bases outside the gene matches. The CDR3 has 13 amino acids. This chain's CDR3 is CASRDGQGYEQYF. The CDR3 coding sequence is TGTGCCAGCAGAGACGGACAGGGCTACGAGCAGTACTTC.

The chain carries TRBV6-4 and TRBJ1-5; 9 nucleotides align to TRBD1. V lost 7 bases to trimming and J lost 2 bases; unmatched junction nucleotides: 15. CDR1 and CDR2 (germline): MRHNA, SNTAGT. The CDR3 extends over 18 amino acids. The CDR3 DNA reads TGTGCCAGCATTTTATCTCACAGGGGGCGCGGAGGCAATCAGCCCCAGCATTTT. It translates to CASILSHRGRGGNQPQHF.

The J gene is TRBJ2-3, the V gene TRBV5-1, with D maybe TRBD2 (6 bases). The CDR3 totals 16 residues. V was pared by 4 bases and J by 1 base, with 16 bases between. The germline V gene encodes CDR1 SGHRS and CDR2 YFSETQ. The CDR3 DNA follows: TGCGCCAGCAGCGCTACTAGCCCGGGGGGCACAGATACGCAGTATTTT. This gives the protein CASSATSPGGTDTQYF. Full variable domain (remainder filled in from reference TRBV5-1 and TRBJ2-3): KAGVTQTPRYLIKTRGQQVTLSCSPISGHRSVSWYQQTPGQGLQFLFEYFSETQRNKGNFPGRFSGRQFSNSRSEMNVSTLELGDSALYLCASSATSPGGTDTQYFGPGTRLTVL.

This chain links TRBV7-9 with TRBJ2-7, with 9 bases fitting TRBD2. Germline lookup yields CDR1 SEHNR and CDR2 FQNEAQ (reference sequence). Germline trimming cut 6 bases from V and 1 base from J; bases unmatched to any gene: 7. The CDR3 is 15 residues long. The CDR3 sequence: CASSPTSGPSYEQYF. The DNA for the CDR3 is TGTGCCAGCAGTCCGACTAGCGGTCCTTCCTACGAGCAGTACTTC. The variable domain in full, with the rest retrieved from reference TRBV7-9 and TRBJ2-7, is DTGVSQNPRHKITKRGQNVTFRCDPISEHNRLYWYRQTLGQGPEFLTYFQNEAQLEKSRLLSDRFSAERPKGSFSTLEIQRTEQGDSAMYLCASSPTSGPSYEQYFGPGTRLTVT.

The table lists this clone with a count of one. For the CDR3, the DNA is TGTGCCAGCAGCCCCGGTAGCAATCAGCCCCAGCATTTT. It codes for CASSPGSNQPQHF. This chain connects TRBV5-6 to TRBJ1-5, with D hard to call. This CDR3 is built from 13 residues. With 4 bases removed from V and 0 bases from J, the gap between germline ends came to 5 bases. Germline-derived CDR1 and CDR2 are SGHDT and YYEEEE.

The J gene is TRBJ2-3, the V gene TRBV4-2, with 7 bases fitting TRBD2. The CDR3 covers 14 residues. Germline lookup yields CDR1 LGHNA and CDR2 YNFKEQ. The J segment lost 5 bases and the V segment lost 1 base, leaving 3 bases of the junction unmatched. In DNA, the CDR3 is TGTGCCAGCAGCCAAGGGACTAGGGGAGATACGCAGTATTTT. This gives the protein CASSQGTRGDTQYF.

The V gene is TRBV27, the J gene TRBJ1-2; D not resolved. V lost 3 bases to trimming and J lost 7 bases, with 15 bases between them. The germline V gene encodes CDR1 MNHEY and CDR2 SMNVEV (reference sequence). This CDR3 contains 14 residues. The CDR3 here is CASSFSPKLLGYTF. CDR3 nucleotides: TGTGCCAGCAGTTTCTCTCCAAAACTCCTTGGCTACACCTTC.

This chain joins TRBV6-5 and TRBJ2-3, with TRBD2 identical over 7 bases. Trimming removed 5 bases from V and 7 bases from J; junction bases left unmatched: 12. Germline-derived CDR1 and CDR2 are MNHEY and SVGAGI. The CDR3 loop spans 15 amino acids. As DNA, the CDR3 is TGTGCCAGCAGTCCCCAAGCGGGGCAGGGCTATACGCAGTATTTT. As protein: CASSPQAGQGYTQYF.

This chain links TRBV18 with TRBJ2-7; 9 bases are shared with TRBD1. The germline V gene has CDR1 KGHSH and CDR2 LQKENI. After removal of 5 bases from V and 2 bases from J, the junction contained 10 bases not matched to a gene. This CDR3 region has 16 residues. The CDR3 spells CASSENPGTGPYEQYF. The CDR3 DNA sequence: TGTGCCAGCTCAGAGAATCCCGGGACAGGGCCCTACGAGCAGTACTTC.

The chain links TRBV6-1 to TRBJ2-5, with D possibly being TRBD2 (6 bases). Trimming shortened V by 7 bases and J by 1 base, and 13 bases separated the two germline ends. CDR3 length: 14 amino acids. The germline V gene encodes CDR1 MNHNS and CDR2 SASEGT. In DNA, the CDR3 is TGTGCCAGCAATCCGGCGGGATTCCAAGAGACCCAGTACTTC. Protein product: CASNPAGFQETQYF.

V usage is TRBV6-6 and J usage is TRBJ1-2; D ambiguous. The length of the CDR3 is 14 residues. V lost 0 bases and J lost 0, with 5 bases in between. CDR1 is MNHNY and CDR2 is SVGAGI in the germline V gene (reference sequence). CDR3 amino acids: CASSYSAANYGYTF. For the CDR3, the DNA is TGTGCCAGCAGTTACTCGGCGGCTAACTATGGCTACACCTTC.

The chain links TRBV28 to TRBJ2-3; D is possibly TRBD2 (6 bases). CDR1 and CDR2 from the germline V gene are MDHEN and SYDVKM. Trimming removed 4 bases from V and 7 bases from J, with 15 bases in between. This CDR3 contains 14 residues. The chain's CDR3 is CASSSGEQRNTQYF. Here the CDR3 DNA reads TGTGCCAGCAGTTCGGGGGAACAAAGGAATACGCAGTATTTT.

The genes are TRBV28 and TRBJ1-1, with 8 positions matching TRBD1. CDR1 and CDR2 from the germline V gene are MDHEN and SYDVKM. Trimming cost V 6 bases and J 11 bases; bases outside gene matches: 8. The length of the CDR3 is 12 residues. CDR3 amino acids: CASRRTGPGAFF. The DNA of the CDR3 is TGTGCCAGCAGGCGGACAGGGCCAGGGGCTTTCTTT.

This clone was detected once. The CDR3 sequence is CASGLVLGQANYGYTF. CDR3 in DNA: TGTGCTAGTGGTTTGGTACTTGGGCAGGCCAACTATGGCTACACCTTC. The genes are TRBV12-5 and TRBJ1-2; D is unclear. CDR3 length equals 16 residues. The germline V gene has CDR1 LGHNT and CDR2 FRNRAP. Deletions cut 0 bases from V and 2 bases from J, with 13 bases between.

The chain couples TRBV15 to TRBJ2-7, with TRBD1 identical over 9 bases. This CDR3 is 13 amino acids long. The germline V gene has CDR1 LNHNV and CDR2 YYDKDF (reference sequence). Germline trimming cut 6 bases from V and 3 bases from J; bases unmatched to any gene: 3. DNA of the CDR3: TGTGCCACCAGTAGGGACAGGGTCTACGAGCAGTACTTC. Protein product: CATSRDRVYEQYF.

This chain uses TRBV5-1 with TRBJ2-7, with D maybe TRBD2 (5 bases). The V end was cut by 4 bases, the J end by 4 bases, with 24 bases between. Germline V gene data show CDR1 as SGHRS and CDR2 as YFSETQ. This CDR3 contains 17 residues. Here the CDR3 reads CASSPGFVRAGKYEQYF. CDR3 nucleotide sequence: TGCGCCAGCAGCCCCGGTTTTGTTCGGGCCGGGAAATACGAGCAGTACTTC.